One sample yielded the 31 T cell receptor beta chains listed below, sequenced in a study of T cells in Graves' hyperthyroidism and ophthalmopathy. Amplified TCR beta CDR3 regions came from RNA transcripts. When the TCR CDR3 underwent first-round RT-PCR, the HTBI primer set was used. From the multiplex PCR reads, TCRdb called clonotypes with MiXCR, one entry per CDR3 protein. The data hold some 700,000 distinct CDR3 sequences, with around a sixth observed a single time. The specimen was blood. These receptor sequences come from a man in his forties or fifties with Graves' hyperthyroidism.

The rearrangement links TRBV19 to TRBJ2-3; TRBD2 might be the D (5 bases). Trimming pared 6 bases from V and 4 bases from J, leaving 17 bases between. The germline CDR1 and CDR2 sequences are LNHDA and SQIVND (reference sequence). The CDR3 runs 15 residues. The CDR3 DNA sequence: TGTGCCAGTAGCATGAGAGGGATTGGGCCAGATACGCAGTATTTT. As protein: CASSMRGIGPDTQYF.

This clonotype was detected ten times or more. The chain carries TRBV12-3 or TRBV12-4 and TRBJ2-1, with 7 bases identical to TRBD2. J gave up 4 bases and V 3 bases, and 15 bases lay outside the gene matches. The CDR3 contains 18 residues. The CDR3 sequence is CASSFSSGPYVVYNEQFF. The DNA of the CDR3 is TGTGCCAGCAGTTTCAGTAGCGGGCCCTACGTAGTATACAATGAGCAGTTCTTC.

The chain is built from TRBV28 and TRBJ2-4, with TRBD1 matching 12 bases. Germline V gene data show CDR1 as MDHEN and CDR2 as SYDVKM. The trim removed 1 base at V and 7 bases at J, leaving 2 bases unmatched. The CDR3 contains 15 residues. The CDR3 DNA reads TGTGCCAGCAGTTTATCGGGACAGGGGGCGAACATTCAGTACTTC. Translated, it gives CASSLSGQGANIQYF.

This clonotype was seen a few times. The junction and the germline gene differ at one end; a read error may be behind it. The genes are TRBV11-2 and TRBJ2-1; a possible D gene is TRBD1 (6 bases). This CDR3 spans 15 amino acids. CDR1 SGHAT and CDR2 FQNNGV come from the germline V gene. The CDR3 is CASSSRPRGPDEQLF. As DNA, the CDR3 is TGTGCCAGCAGCTCCCGGCCCAGGGGTCCGGATGAGCAGCTCTTC.

This clonotype showed up many times. The V call is TRBV27, the J call TRBJ2-7; TRBD2 matches 10 bases. This CDR3 is built from 14 residues. CDR1 is MNHEY, CDR2 SMNVEV, per germline (reference sequence). The trim removed 5 bases at V and 7 bases at J, leaving 8 bases unmatched. CDR3 residues: CASSPLAGGSEQYF. As DNA, the CDR3 is TGTGCCAGCAGTCCGTTAGCGGGAGGAAGTGAGCAGTACTTC.

In its sample, this clonotype was seen many times. The rearrangement joins TRBV10-1 to TRBJ2-7, with 9 bases that match TRBD1. This CDR3 contains 16 residues. With V trimmed by 4 bases and J by 6 bases, 13 bases remained unmatched. Germline CDR1 and CDR2: WNHNN and SYGVQD (reference sequence). The CDR3 is CASSGALTGTGIEQYF. As DNA, the CDR3 is TGCGCCAGCAGTGGGGCTCTCACCGGGACAGGGATCGAGCAGTACTTC.

This clonotype appeared many times. The chain recombines TRBV12-3 or TRBV12-4 with TRBJ1-5; D gene unclear. Trimming took off 5 bases at V and 5 bases at J, with 16 bases between the two ends. The CDR3 is 15 amino acids. CDR3 protein: CASSRSRGYDQPQHF. The CDR3 nucleotides read TGTGCCAGCAGTCGGTCCCGGGGTTATGATCAGCCCCAGCATTTT.

The CDR3, as DNA: TGCAGTGCTAGAGATCTATCAGGCAACTTTGACATAGCCAAAAACATTCAGTACTTC. It specifies CSARDLSGNFDIAKNIQYF. V gene TRBV20-1 combines with J gene TRBJ2-4; the D is unclear. Germline V gene lookup returns CDR1 DFQATT and CDR2 SNEGSKA (reference sequence). V lost 0 bases, J lost 0 bases, and 21 bases lay in between. This CDR3 has 19 amino acids.

This clonotype has a count of ten or more. The chain employs TRBV5-8 and TRBJ1-2; tentatively, D is TRBD1 (6 bases). V was pared by 2 bases and J by 4 bases, with 12 bases between. The germline V gene has CDR1 SGHTS and CDR2 YDEGEE. The CDR3 is 14 residues long. The CDR3 nucleotides are TGTGCCAGCAGCTTTCAAGGGGGTTCCTATGGCTACACCTTC. Its protein product is CASSFQGGSYGYTF. Based on the CDR3 plus reference TRBV5-8 and TRBJ1-2, the full variable domain is EAGVTQSPTHLIKTRGQQATLRCSPISGHTSVYWYQQALGLGLQFLLWYDEGEERNRGNFPPRFSGRQFPNYSSELNVNALELEDSALYLCASSFQGGSYGYTFGSGTRLTVV.

In this sample, this clonotype turned up many times. The V call is TRBV10-3, the J call TRBJ2-2; no clear D gene. The CDR3 spans 12 residues. CDR1 is ENHRY and CDR2 is SYGVKD in the germline V gene. Between the trimmed V and J ends, which lost 2 bases and 7 bases, there was a span of 5 bases. CDR3 residues: CAISEVDGELFF. In DNA, the CDR3 is TGTGCCATCAGTGAGGTAGACGGGGAGCTGTTTTTT.

A few counts support this clonotype. The rearrangement joins TRBV27 to TRBJ2-1; 10 positions agree with TRBD2. V trimming: 0 bases; J trimming: 7 bases; junction bases outside the gene matches: 6. From germline, CDR1 is MNHEY and CDR2 SMNVEV (reference sequence). The CDR3 covers 16 residues. CDR3 in DNA: TGTGCCAGCAGTTTATCCAGCGGGAGGGCCTGGAATGAGCAGTTCTTC. As protein: CASSLSSGRAWNEQFF.

This clonotype was detected ten times or more. V gene TRBV24-1 combines with J gene TRBJ1-1, with 8 bases that match TRBD1. Germline values: CDR1 KGHDR, CDR2 SFDVKD. The CDR3 runs 13 residues. The J segment lost 5 bases and the V segment lost 2 bases, leaving 0 bases of the junction unmatched. CDR3 residues: CATSDWTGTEAFF. The CDR3 bases are TGTGCCACCAGTGATTGGACAGGGACTGAAGCTTTCTTT.

V is TRBV2 and J is TRBJ2-5, with D perhaps matching TRBD1 or TRBD2 (5 bases each). Deletions cut 6 bases from V and 5 bases from J, with 16 bases between. This CDR3 contains 14 residues. Germline CDR1 is SNHLY and CDR2 is FYNNEI. The CDR3 is CASSGIIREETQYF. As DNA, the CDR3 is TGTGCCAGCAGCGGTATAATCAGGGAGGAGACCCAGTACTTC. The whole variable domain, filled in from reference TRBV2 and TRBJ2-5, reads EPEVTQTPSHQVTQMGQEVILRCVPISNHLYFYWYRQILGQKVEFLVSFYNNEISEKSEIFDDQFSVERPDGSNFTLKIRSTKLEDSAMYFCASSGIIREETQYFGPGTRLLVL.

This clonotype was recorded at least ten times. The V and J genes are TRBV27 and TRBJ1-3, with 7 bases matching TRBD1. The J segment lost 0 bases and the V segment lost 4 bases, leaving 9 bases of the junction unmatched. Germline loops: CDR1 MNHEY, CDR2 SMNVEV (reference sequence). This CDR3 has 17 residues. CDR3 sequence: CASSSLTGTNSGNTIYF. CDR3 DNA: TGTGCCAGCAGTTCGCTGACAGGGACTAACTCTGGAAACACCATATATTTT.

This chain links TRBV6-1 with TRBJ1-3; 8 positions agree with TRBD1. CDR1 and CDR2 (germline): MNHNS, SASEGT. Trimming took 5 bases from V and 4 from J; bases not matched to a gene: 13. The CDR3 loop spans 17 amino acids. The CDR3, as DNA: TGTGCCAGCAGTCAACGACAGGGGTCGCGTCCGGGAAACACCATATATTTT. Its protein is CASSQRQGSRPGNTIYF.

Concerning this clonotype itself: Being one base from a much bigger clone, this may be a read error. The chain joins TRBV7-9 to TRBJ2-3, with 9 bases matching TRBD2. This CDR3 is 17 amino acids long. Germline V gives CDR1 SEHNR, CDR2 FQNEAQ (reference sequence). CDR3 nucleotide sequence: TGTGTCAGCAGACCGTATTCTAGCGGGGCTAGCACAGATACGCAGTATTTT. The encoded protein is CVSRPYSSGASTDTQYF.

This clonotype was observed at least ten times. The CDR3 DNA reads as TGTGCCAGCTCACCAACAACAGGGTACAATGAGCAGTTCTTC. Its translation: CASSPTTGYNEQFF. The V and J genes are TRBV18 and TRBJ2-1, with D perhaps matching TRBD1 (6 bases). This CDR3 has 14 residues. V was trimmed by 2 bases and J by 4 bases, leaving 9 bases between them. CDR1 is KGHSH, CDR2 LQKENI, per germline. The variable domain in full, with the rest retrieved from reference TRBV18 and TRBJ2-1, is NAGVMQNPRHLVRRRGQEARLRCSPMKGHSHVYWYRQLPEEGLKFMVYLQKENIIDESGMPKERFSAEFPKEGPSILRIQQVVRGDSAAYFCASSPTTGYNEQFFGPGTRLTVL.

This clonotype occurred many times. V is TRBV12-3 or TRBV12-4 and J is TRBJ2-7; D is unresolved. The ends were cut back, 3 bases at V and 0 bases at J, with 6 bases in the middle. The CDR3 spans 13 residues. The chain's CDR3 is CASSFRTSYEQYF. DNA for the CDR3: TGTGCCAGCAGTTTCCGGACCTCCTACGAGCAGTACTTC.

On this clonotype: The junction does not match germline at one end; this may be a read error. This chain links TRBV2 with TRBJ2-2; TRBD2 might be the D (5 bases). Germline V CDR1 and CDR2: SNHLY, FYNNEI. CDR3 size: 14 residues. The CDR3 sequence is CASKLSPGSGELLF. As DNA, the CDR3 is TGTGCCAGCAAGCTATCCCCGGGCTCCGGGGAGCTGCTTTTT.

V and J are TRBV18 and TRBJ1-2; D possibly corresponds to TRBD1 (6 bases). This CDR3 is 16 amino acids long. V gave up 6 bases and J gave up 6 bases, with 23 bases separating them. Germline-derived CDR1 and CDR2 are KGHSH and LQKENI. The CDR3 protein is CASSSLDRPPGDGYTF. The CDR3 bases are TGTGCCAGCTCTTCCCTGGACAGACCACCAGGCGATGGCTACACCTTC.

A few counts support this clonotype. V and J are TRBV10-3 and TRBJ1-3; D is unclear. V was trimmed by 3 bases and J by 0 bases, leaving 6 bases between them. CDR1 is ENHRY and CDR2 is SYGVKD in the germline V gene. The CDR3 has 14 residues. For the CDR3, the DNA is TGTGCCATCAGTGAAGAGAGCTCTGGAAACACCATATATTTT. It encodes CAISEESSGNTIYF.

This clonotype has a count of ten or more. This chain connects TRBV6-1 to TRBJ1-2; tentatively, D is TRBD1 (6 bases). The CDR3 extends over 15 amino acids. Germline V lookup: CDR1 MNHNS, CDR2 SASEGT. The V and J ends lost 1 base and 2 bases respectively, with 11 bases between them. The DNA for the CDR3 is TGTGCCAGCAGTGAAGGGTGGGGGCGAAACTATGGCTACACCTTC. Translating gives CASSEGWGRNYGYTF.

This clonotype came up many times. The rearrangement links TRBV18 to TRBJ2-5; 7 bases agree with TRBD1. The junction had 9 bases not matched to a gene; V was cut back by 3 bases and J by 5 bases. Germline V lookup: CDR1 KGHSH, CDR2 LQKENI. The CDR3 totals 15 residues. CDR3 loop: CASSPLPTGKETQYF. CDR3 sequence (DNA): TGTGCCAGCTCACCTTTACCGACAGGGAAGGAGACCCAGTACTTC.

This clonotype has ten or more counts. The gene calls are TRBV27 and TRBJ1-4; D is ambiguous. The germline V gene has CDR1 MNHEY and CDR2 SMNVEV (reference sequence). The CDR3 is 15 residues long. V shed 3 bases and J shed 7 bases, with 15 bases lying between them. CDR3 bases: TGTGCCAGCAGTTTGTACGACGGTCCCAGTGAAAAACTGTTTTTT. Protein product: CASSLYDGPSEKLFF.

Here the CDR3 DNA reads TGTGCCAGCAGTTACCGGACAGGAGGTAATCAGCCCCAGCATTTT. As protein: CASSYRTGGNQPQHF. The gene calls are TRBV6-9 and TRBJ1-5; 7 bases are shared with TRBD1. Germline CDR1 MNHGY, CDR2 SVAAGI. The CDR3 has 15 residues. Trimming cost V 3 bases and J 4 bases; bases outside gene matches: 6.

The sample holds many counts of this clonotype. This chain links TRBV6-1 with TRBJ2-6; D remains unclear. This CDR3 contains 14 residues. Trimming took 8 bases from V and 0 from J, leaving 8 bases between them. Germline V gene data show CDR1 as MNHNS and CDR2 as SASEGT. DNA of the CDR3: TGTGCCAGCGGGGTTTACTCTGGGGCCAACGTCCTGACTTTC. Amino acids: CASGVYSGANVLTF.

This clonotype occurred many times. V usage is TRBV28 and J usage is TRBJ2-1; 10 bases are a match to TRBD2. Losses at the gene ends were 6 bases for V and 8 bases for J; bases not matched to a gene: 10. This CDR3 has 15 residues. Germline CDR1 and CDR2: MDHEN and SYDVKM. CDR3 sequence: CASSSLSGRADEQFF. As DNA, the CDR3 is TGTGCCAGCAGCTCCCTCAGCGGGAGGGCCGATGAGCAGTTCTTC.

This clonotype was detected many times. The CDR3 nucleotides are TGTGCCAGCAGTCTAGCGGGAGTTTTTTCCGATACGCAGTATTTT. Protein: CASSLAGVFSDTQYF. The chain employs TRBV2 and TRBJ2-3, with TRBD2 matching over 10 bases. V was clipped by 5 bases and J by 6 bases; unmatched bases: 8. The germline V gene has CDR1 SNHLY and CDR2 FYNNEI. The CDR3 covers 15 residues.

This clonotype came up many times. The chain combines TRBV20-1 with TRBJ1-2; D might be TRBD1 (5 bases). The CDR3 runs 13 residues. Trimming shortened V by 2 bases and J by 5 bases, and 12 bases separated the two germline ends. CDR1 and CDR2 (germline): DFQATT, SNEGSKA (reference sequence). CDR3 sequence reads: CSARRGGEYGYTF. CDR3 nucleotides: TGCAGTGCTAGAAGAGGAGGGGAATATGGCTACACCTTC.

This clonotype has just a few counts. The chain carries TRBV7-3 and TRBJ1-2; possibly TRBD1 for D (5 bases). Germline assignment: CDR1 SGHTA and CDR2 FQGTGA. The CDR3 runs to 15 residues. Trimming took off 3 bases at V and 3 bases at J, with 14 bases between the two ends. CDR3 sequence: CASSLRPGKDYGYTF. As DNA, the CDR3 is TGTGCCAGCAGCTTGAGACCAGGGAAGGACTATGGCTACACCTTC.

This clonotype was counted many times. This chain connects TRBV28 to TRBJ2-1, with TRBD2 matching over 7 bases. This CDR3 region has 15 residues. The junction had 8 bases not matched to a gene; V was cut back by 7 bases and J by 2 bases. Germline CDR1 and CDR2: MDHEN and SYDVKM. The CDR3 spells CASTLLATTYNEQFF. The DNA of the CDR3 is TGTGCCAGCACCCTACTAGCGACTACCTACAATGAGCAGTTCTTC.